This T cell receptor beta chain is from a study of beta chain features in type 1 diabetes. Regarding the study as a whole: In every one of the four CD4+ subsets, TCRB CDR3s were moderately but significantly shorter in Type 1 diabetes patients.

Of the isolated RNA, all was reverse transcribed, and so the sequenced material was expressed TCRB transcripts. Generated by immunoSEQ multiplex PCR, the TCRdb table keeps only in-frame clones and is missing some. The sample holds approximately 260,000 clones; less than 30% are singletons and the top ten take 0.012%. As to this clone: Its specificity is not known.

Averaging approximately 0.11 L, one heparinised blood draw was given by each donor. Germline assignment: CDR1 SGHRS and CDR2 YFSETQ. Trimming removed 3 bases at V and 1 base at J, with 12 bases between. The CDR3 length is 15 residues. Sequenced material: naive CD4+ T cells from blood. This receptor was identified in a woman aged 25-40 years with type 1 diabetes. The chain recombines TRBV5-1 with TRBJ2-3, with a weak D call TRBD1 (5 bases). CDR3: CASSSPGIRTDTQYF. As DNA, the CDR3 is TGCGCCAGCAGCTCCCCAGGGATCCGCACAGATACGCAGTATTTT.